The 16 T cell receptor beta chains below were found in one sample sequenced in a study of cytomegalovirus exposure and HLA in healthy donors. PCR employed 60 Vbeta and 13 Jbeta primers. The repertoire was sequenced with immunoSEQ multiplex PCR; TCRdb's copy has only in-frame clones and lacks some. The sample includes approximately 170,000 clones, 79% seen only once; the top ten take about 2.3%. Material for sequencing was PBMCs. The receptors were sampled from a woman aged 45-59 years in good health and CMV-seronegative.

This sequence joins TRBV4-1 and TRBJ2-7, with 9 bases aligning to TRBD2. This CDR3 contains 16 residues. The germline V gene has CDR1 MGHRA and CDR2 YSYEKL. V shed 2 bases, J shed 2 bases, and the junction held 7 bases outside the gene matches. For the CDR3, the DNA is TGCGCCAGCAGCCAAATAAGCGGGGGGTCTACCTACGAGCAGTACTTC. Amino acids: CASSQISGGSTYEQYF.

The rearrangement links TRBV4-1 to TRBJ1-4; D not certain. The CDR3 length is 15 residues. Germline CDR1 MGHRA, CDR2 YSYEKL. V was shortened by 2 bases and J by 4 bases, with 11 bases between the two germline ends. The CDR3 bases are TGCGCCAGCAGCCAAACCGGGTCCCTTAATGAAAAACTGTTTTTT. This sequence encodes CASSQTGSLNEKLFF.

The DNA for the CDR3 is TGCGCCAGCAGCCAAGAGACTAGCGGGGGGGGGAGTCCCTACAATGAGCAGTTCTTC. It is translated as CASSQETSGGGSPYNEQFF. The V and J genes are TRBV4-3 and TRBJ2-1; 14 nucleotides align to TRBD2. From germline, CDR1 is LGHNA and CDR2 YSLEER. CDR3 length: 19 residues. The J segment lost 2 bases and the V segment lost 0 bases, leaving 6 bases of the junction unmatched.

The chain uses TRBV2 and TRBJ1-6; the D gene is possibly TRBD1 (6 bases). Trimming removed 6 bases from V and 2 bases from J, with 11 bases in between. There are 15 residues in the CDR3. CDR1 is SNHLY and CDR2 is FYNNEI in the germline V gene. This CDR3 is CASSETGTYNSPLHF. DNA for the CDR3: TGTGCCAGCAGCGAGACAGGAACCTATAATTCACCCCTCCACTTT.

The chain recombines TRBV19 with TRBJ2-2; D gene ambiguous. The CDR3 totals 13 residues. Trimming stripped 10 bases from V and 0 bases from J, with 9 bases between. Germline V gene sequence: CDR1 LNHDA, CDR2 SQIVND (reference sequence). The CDR3 protein is CATGDTNTGELFF. DNA of the CDR3: TGTGCCACGGGTGATACGAACACCGGGGAGCTGTTTTTT.

The gene calls are TRBV6-1 and TRBJ1-5; D not resolved. Germline values: CDR1 MNHNS, CDR2 SASEGT. Trimming pared 1 base from V and 0 bases from J, leaving 10 bases between. The CDR3 spans 16 residues. This CDR3 is CASSEGATYSNQPQHF. CDR3 sequence (DNA): TGTGCCAGCAGTGAAGGGGCAACTTATAGCAATCAGCCCCAGCATTTT.

This clone was counted once. In DNA, the CDR3 is TGTGCCAGTAGTGTTGGTGGGGGCGCGAAGTATGGCTACACCTTC. Translating it yields CASSVGGGAKYGYTF. The V gene is TRBV19, the J gene TRBJ1-2; maybe TRBD1 (6 bases). Germline V CDR1 and CDR2: LNHDA, SQIVND (reference sequence). Trimming removed 5 bases from V and 5 bases from J, with 18 bases in between. This CDR3 has 15 residues.

Notes on this clone: The same CDR3 can be traced to other DNA sequences in this sample. The rearrangement joins TRBV4-3 to TRBJ1-4, with D unresolved. The germline gives CDR1 LGHNA, CDR2 YSLEER. V shed 4 bases and J shed 4 bases, with 25 bases lying between them. CDR3 length: 19 residues. CDR3 nucleotide sequence: TGCGCCAGCAGCCCAAACAAGATATTTGTGGCAACGGGTAATGAAAAACTGTTTTTT. Translation gives CASSPNKIFVATGNEKLFF.

The sample holds one count of this clone. The germline gene is not matched at one end of the junction; a read error may be the cause. Other nucleotide sequences in the sample specify the same CDR3. The V and J genes are TRBV6-6 and TRBJ2-1, with 10 bases fitting TRBD2. This CDR3 spans 14 amino acids. The germline V gene encodes CDR1 MNHNY and CDR2 SVGAGI (reference sequence). CDR3 residues: CASRTSGVENEQFF. CDR3 sequence (DNA): TGTGCTAGCAGAACTAGCGGGGTGGAGAATGAGCAGTTCTTC.

The rearrangement joins TRBV10-2 to TRBJ1-2; 7 positions match TRBD1. V gave up 3 bases and J gave up 6 bases; unmatched junction bases: 10. Germline V gene lookup returns CDR1 WSHSY and CDR2 SAAADI. The CDR3 has 15 residues. CDR3 DNA sequence: TGCGCCAGCAGTGATAAAGGAGGGACAGTCGATGGCTACACCTTC. Translation gives CASSDKGGTVDGYTF.

This chain uses TRBV6-1 with TRBJ1-4; D not resolved. The CDR3 length is 16 residues. Germline CDR1 is MNHNS and CDR2 is SASEGT. The V end was cut by 0 bases, the J end by 3 bases, with 11 bases between. The CDR3 region has the DNA TGTGCCAGCAGTGAAGCGCGGGCGGGAGCTAATGAAAAACTGTTTTTT. Residues: CASSEARAGANEKLFF.

The J gene is TRBJ2-1, the V gene TRBV5-6, with 7 nucleotides matching TRBD1. The CDR3 contains 15 residues. CDR1 is SGHDT and CDR2 is YYEEEE in the germline V gene. Losses at the gene ends were 4 bases for V and 2 bases for J; bases not matched to a gene: 6. CDR3 DNA: TGTGCCAGCAGCGAGCAGACAGGGCCCTACAATGAGCAGTTCTTC. This translates into CASSEQTGPYNEQFF.

The V gene is TRBV28, the J gene TRBJ2-7; weak D call: TRBD1 (5 bases). The V gene's germline CDR1 is MDHEN and CDR2 SYDVKM. Trimming left V 7 bases short and J 2 bases short, with 9 bases between. The CDR3 has 12 residues. CDR3 protein: CASNRKTYEQYF. The DNA of the CDR3 is TGTGCCAGCAACAGGAAGACCTACGAGCAGTACTTC.

The chain recombines TRBV28 with TRBJ2-7; TRBD1 is a possible D gene (6 bases). The CDR3 runs to 14 residues. Germline V CDR1 and CDR2: MDHEN, SYDVKM. The ends were cut back, 10 bases at V and 2 bases at J, with 18 bases in the middle. CDR3 region: CATKRTVFPYEQYF. The CDR3 DNA sequence: TGTGCCACCAAGCGGACAGTGTTCCCCTACGAGCAGTACTTC.

The rearrangement joins TRBV7-9 to TRBJ2-5; 7 bases fit TRBD2. The J segment lost 11 bases and the V segment lost 1 base, leaving 16 bases of the junction unmatched. The germline V gene has CDR1 SEHNR and CDR2 FQNEAQ (reference sequence). The CDR3 runs to 16 residues. The CDR3 coding sequence is TGTGCCAGCAGCTTAGTCGTGGCTAGCGGACCTTATGAGCAGTACTTC. It is translated as CASSLVVASGPYEQYF.

This clone was seen a handful of times. V usage is TRBV19 and J usage is TRBJ2-3; perhaps TRBD2 as D (6 bases). The V gene lost 9 bases and the J gene lost 6 bases, with 25 bases spanning the gap. In germline, CDR1 is LNHDA, CDR2 SQIVND (reference sequence). This CDR3 region has 16 residues. CDR3 sequence reads: CASRNGRTGISDTQYF. For the CDR3, the DNA is TGTGCCAGCCGAAATGGGAGGACCGGGATTTCGGATACGCAGTATTTT.